The clone carrying this T cell receptor (beta chain) was recorded many times. What it binds is not known. The sample is drawn from a study of identical twins. Whole-study findings and limits: Researchers reported excess low generation probability among twin-shared out-of-frame alpha sequences. The study found that models underestimated out-of-frame TCR alpha sharing in monozygotic twins.

Template switching added a universal primer site; cDNA carried unique molecular identifiers. Each CDR3 protein is one row after TCRdb ran MiXCR on the 5' RACE reads. The sample holds around 650,000 distinct CDR3 sequences, about 7.6% seen once. The CDR3 is made up of 16 amino acids. The germline gives CDR1 DFQATT, CDR2 SNEGSKA (reference sequence). With 0 bases clipped from V and 1 base from J, the junction kept 6 bases outside the gene matches. These data also formed part of another study, on yellow fever vaccine responses in identical twins.

The TCR originated in a woman aged 18-30 years in good health. The rearrangement joins TRBV20-1 to TRBJ1-2; 9 bases align to TRBD1. Sequenced material: PBMCs. The chain's CDR3 is CSARDFTGGLNYGYTF. CDR3 bases: TGCAGTGCTAGAGATTTCACAGGGGGCCTTAACTATGGCTACACCTTC.